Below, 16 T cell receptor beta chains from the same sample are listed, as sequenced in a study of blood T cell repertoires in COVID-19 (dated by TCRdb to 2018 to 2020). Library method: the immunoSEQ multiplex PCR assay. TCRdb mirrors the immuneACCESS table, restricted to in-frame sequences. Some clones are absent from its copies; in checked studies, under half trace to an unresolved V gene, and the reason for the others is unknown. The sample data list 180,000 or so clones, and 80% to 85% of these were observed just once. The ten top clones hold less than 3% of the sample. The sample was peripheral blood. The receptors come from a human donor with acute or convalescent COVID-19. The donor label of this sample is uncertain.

The CDR3 coding sequence is TGTGCCAGCAGTGTTGGGACAGGGCTCGAGCAGTACTTC. As protein: CASSVGTGLEQYF. This chain joins TRBV2 and TRBJ2-7; 9 bases are a match to TRBD1. The CDR3 has 13 residues. Losses at the gene ends were 4 bases for V and 6 bases for J; bases not matched to a gene: 4. CDR1 is SNHLY and CDR2 is FYNNEI in the germline V gene.

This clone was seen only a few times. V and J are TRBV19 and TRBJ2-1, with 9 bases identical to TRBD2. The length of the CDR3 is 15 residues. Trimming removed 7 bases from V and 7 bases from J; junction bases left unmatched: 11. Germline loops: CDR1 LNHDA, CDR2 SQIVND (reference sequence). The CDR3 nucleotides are TGTGCCAGTAACAAGCGGGGGGCCTCTGATAATGAGCAGTTCTTC. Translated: CASNKRGASDNEQFF.

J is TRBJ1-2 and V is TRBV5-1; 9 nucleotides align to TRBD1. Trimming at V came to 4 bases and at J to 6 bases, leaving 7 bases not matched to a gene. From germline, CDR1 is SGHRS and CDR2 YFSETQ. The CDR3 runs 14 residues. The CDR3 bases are TGCGCCAGCAGCCCGGGACAGGGTTGGAATGGCTACACCTTC. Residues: CASSPGQGWNGYTF.

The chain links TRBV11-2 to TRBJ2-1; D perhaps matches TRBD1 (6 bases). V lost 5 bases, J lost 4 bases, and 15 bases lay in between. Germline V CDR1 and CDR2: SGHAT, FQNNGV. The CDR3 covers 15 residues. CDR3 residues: CASSPSQGKYNEQFF. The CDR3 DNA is TGTGCCAGCAGCCCTTCCCAGGGGAAATACAATGAGCAGTTCTTC.

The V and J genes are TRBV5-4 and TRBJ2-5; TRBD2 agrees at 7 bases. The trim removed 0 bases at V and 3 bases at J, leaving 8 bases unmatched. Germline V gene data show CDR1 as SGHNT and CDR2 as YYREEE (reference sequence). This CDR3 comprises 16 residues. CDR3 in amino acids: CASSLAGAGVEETQYF. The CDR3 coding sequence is TGTGCCAGCAGCTTGGCCGGGGCGGGGGTTGAAGAGACCCAGTACTTC.

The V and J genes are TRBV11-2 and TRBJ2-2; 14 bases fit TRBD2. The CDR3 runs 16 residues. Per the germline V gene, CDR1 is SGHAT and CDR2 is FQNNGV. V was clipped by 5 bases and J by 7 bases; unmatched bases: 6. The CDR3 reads CASSKGLAGEVGELFF. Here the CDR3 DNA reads TGTGCCAGCAGCAAGGGACTAGCGGGAGAGGTCGGGGAGCTGTTTTTT.

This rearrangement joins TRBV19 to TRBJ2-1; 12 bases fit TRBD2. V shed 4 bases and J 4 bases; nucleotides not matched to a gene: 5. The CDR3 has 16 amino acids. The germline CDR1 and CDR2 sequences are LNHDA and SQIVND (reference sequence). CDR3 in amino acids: CASSKGLAGGYNEQFF. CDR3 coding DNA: TGTGCCAGTAGTAAGGGTCTAGCGGGAGGGTACAATGAGCAGTTCTTC. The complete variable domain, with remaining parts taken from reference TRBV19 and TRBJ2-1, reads DGGITQSPKYLFRKEGQNVTLSCEQNLNHDAMYWYRQDPGQGLRLIYYSQIVNDFQKGDIAEGYSVSREKKESFPLTVTSAQKNPTAFYLCASSKGLAGGYNEQFFGPGTRLTVL.

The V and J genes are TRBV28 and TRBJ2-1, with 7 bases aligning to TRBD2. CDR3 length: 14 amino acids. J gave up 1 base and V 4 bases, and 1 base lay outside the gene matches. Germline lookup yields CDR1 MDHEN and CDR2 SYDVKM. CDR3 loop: CASSYGGSYNEQFF. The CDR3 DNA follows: TGTGCCAGCAGTTACGGGGGGTCCTACAATGAGCAGTTCTTC.

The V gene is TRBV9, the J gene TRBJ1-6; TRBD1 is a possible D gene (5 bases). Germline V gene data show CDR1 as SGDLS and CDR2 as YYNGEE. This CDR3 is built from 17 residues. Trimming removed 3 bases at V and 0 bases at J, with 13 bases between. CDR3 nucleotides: TGTGCCAGCAGCGCGAGGACATCAAGCTCCTATAATTCACCCCTCCACTTT. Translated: CASSARTSSSYNSPLHF.

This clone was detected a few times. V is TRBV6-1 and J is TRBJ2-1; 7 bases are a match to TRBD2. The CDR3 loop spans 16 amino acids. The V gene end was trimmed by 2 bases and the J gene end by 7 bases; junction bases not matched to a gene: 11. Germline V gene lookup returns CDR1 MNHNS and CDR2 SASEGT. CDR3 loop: CASSEFFLAVLNEQFF. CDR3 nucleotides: TGTGCCAGCAGTGAATTTTTCCTAGCGGTTTTGAATGAGCAGTTCTTC.

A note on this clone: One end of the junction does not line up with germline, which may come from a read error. The CDR3 DNA reads TGTGCCAGCAGGGAAGGACGGGTGTCTGGTGAGCAGTACTTC. Residues: CASREGRVSGEQYF. The chain recombines TRBV6-1 with TRBJ2-7; no clear D gene. Germline values: CDR1 MNHNS, CDR2 SASEGT. This CDR3 contains 14 residues.

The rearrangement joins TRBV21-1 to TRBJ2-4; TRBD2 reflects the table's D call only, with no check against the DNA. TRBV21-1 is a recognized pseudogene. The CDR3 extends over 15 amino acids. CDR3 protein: CASIRGGLAKNIQYF. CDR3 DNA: TGTGCCAGCATTAGGGGGGGACTTGCCAAAAACATTCAGTACTTC.

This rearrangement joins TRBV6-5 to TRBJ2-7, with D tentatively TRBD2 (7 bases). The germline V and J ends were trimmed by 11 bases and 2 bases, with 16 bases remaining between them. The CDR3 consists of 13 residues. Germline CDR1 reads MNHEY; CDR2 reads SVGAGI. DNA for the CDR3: TGTGCCGGCGTTGGGGGGGCGGCCTACGAGCAGTACTTC. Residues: CAGVGGAAYEQYF.

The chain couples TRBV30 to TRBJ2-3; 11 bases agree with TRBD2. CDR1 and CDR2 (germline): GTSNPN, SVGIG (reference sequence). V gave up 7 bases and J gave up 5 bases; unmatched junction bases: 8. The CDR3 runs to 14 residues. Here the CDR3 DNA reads TGTGCCTCAACTAGCGGGAGCTATATAGATACGCAGTATTTT. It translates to CASTSGSYIDTQYF.

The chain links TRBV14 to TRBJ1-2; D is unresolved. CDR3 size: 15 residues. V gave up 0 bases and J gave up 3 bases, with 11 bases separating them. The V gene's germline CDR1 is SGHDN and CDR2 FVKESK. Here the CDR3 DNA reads TGTGCCAGCAGCCAAGACCCTACAGTTCACTATGGCTACACCTTC. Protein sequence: CASSQDPTVHYGYTF.

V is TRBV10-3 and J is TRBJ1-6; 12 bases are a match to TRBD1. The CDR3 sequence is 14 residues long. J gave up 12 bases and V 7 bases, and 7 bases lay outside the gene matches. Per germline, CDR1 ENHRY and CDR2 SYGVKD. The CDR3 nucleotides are TGTGCCATCACCTCCGGGACAGGGGGCAGACCCCTCCACTTT. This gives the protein CAITSGTGGRPLHF.